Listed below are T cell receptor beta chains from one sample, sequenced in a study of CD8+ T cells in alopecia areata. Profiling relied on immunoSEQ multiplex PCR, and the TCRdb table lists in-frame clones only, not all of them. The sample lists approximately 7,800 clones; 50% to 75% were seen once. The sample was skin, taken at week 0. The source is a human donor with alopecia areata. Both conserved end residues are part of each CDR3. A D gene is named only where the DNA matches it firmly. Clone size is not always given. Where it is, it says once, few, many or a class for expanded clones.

CDR3: CASSLEPSGGGNTIYF; DNA: TGTGCCAGCAGCTTGGAACCAAGCGGGGGAGGAAACACCATATATTTT; V: TRBV5-5; size: few; D: .; J: TRBJ1-3
CDR3: CASSLTTDTQYF; DNA: TGCGCCAGCAGCTTGACCACAGATACGCAGTATTTT; V: TRBV5-1; size: .; D: .; J: TRBJ2-3
CDR3: CASSLPGGGLGGQYF; DNA: TGCGCCAGCAGCTTGCCGGGTGGCGGGCTGGGGGGGCAGTACTTC; V: TRBV5-1; size: .; D: .; J: TRBJ2-7
CDR3: CASSLGADRSYNEQFF; DNA: TGTGCCAGCAGCTTAGGGGCAGATCGCTCCTACAATGAGCAGTTCTTC; V: TRBV7-2; size: .; D: .; J: TRBJ2-1
CDR3: CASSRRGSPLHF; DNA: TGTGCCAGCAGCCGCCGGGGTTCACCCCTCCACTTT; V: TRBV11-1; size: once; D: .; J: TRBJ1-6
CDR3: CASSPYLAGSYNEQFF; DNA: TGTGCCAGCAGCCCCTACCTAGCGGGTTCTTACAATGAGCAGTTCTTC; V: TRBV9; size: .; D: TRBD2; J: TRBJ2-1
CDR3: CASSHPPGGTGNTIYF; DNA: TGTGCCAGCAGCCACCCTCCGGGGGGAACTGGAAACACCATATATTTT; V: TRBV7-2; size: .; D: .; J: TRBJ1-3
CDR3: CASSSPSGEAYNTGELFF; DNA: TGTGCCAGCAGCTCCCCGTCCGGGGAGGCATATAACACCGGGGAGCTGTTTTTT; V: TRBV7-2; size: .; D: .; J: TRBJ2-2
CDR3: CASGCRVNTEAFF; DNA: TGCGCCAGCGGATGCAGGGTTAACACTGAAGCTTTCTTT; V: TRBV23-1; size: few; D: .; J: TRBJ1-1
CDR3: CASSSTGGTGGETQYF; DNA: TGTGCCAGCAGCTCGACCGGTGGGACAGGGGGCGAGACCCAGTACTTC; V: TRBV5-4; size: .; D: TRBD1; J: TRBJ2-5
CDR3: CASSQGAETGELFF; DNA: TGTGCCAGCAGTCAGGGGGCAGAGACCGGGGAGCTGTTTTTT; V: TRBV27; size: .; D: TRBD1; J: TRBJ2-2
CDR3: CASSDRGLEETQYF; DNA: TGTGCCAGCAGTGACAGGGGGTTAGAAGAGACCCAGTACTTC; V: TRBV6-1; size: .; D: TRBD1; J: TRBJ2-5
CDR3: CASRLAPGATNEKLFF; DNA: TGTGCAAGTCGCTTAGCGCCCGGGGCTACTAATGAAAAACTGTTTTTT; V: TRBV12-2; size: .; D: .; J: TRBJ1-4
CDR3: CASGLVRQGHYGYTF; DNA: TGTGCTAGTGGTTTGGTACGTCAGGGCCACTATGGCTACACCTTC; V: TRBV12-5; size: .; D: .; J: TRBJ1-2
CDR3: CASSFGGSLHNEQFF; DNA: TGTGCCAGTAGCTTTGGGGGGTCTCTACACAATGAGCAGTTCTTC; V: TRBV19; size: .; D: .; J: TRBJ2-1
CDR3: CASSHPWQAVYEQYF; DNA: TGCGCCAGCAGCCATCCCTGGCAGGCGGTCTACGAGCAGTACTTC; V: TRBV4-1; size: .; D: .; J: TRBJ2-7
CDR3: CAISESDEGTQYF; DNA: TGTGCCATCAGTGAGTCGGACGAGGGGACCCAGTACTTC; V: TRBV10-3; size: .; D: .; J: TRBJ2-5
CDR3: CASSLAGQGADTQYF; DNA: TGCGCCAGCAGTCTCGCGGGGCAGGGGGCGGATACGCAGTATTTT; V: TRBV4-1; size: few; D: TRBD1; J: TRBJ2-3
CDR3: CASSPGLAGVEQFF; DNA: TGCGCCAGCAGCCCGGGACTAGCGGGAGTTGAGCAGTTCTTC; V: TRBV4-1; size: .; D: TRBD2; J: TRBJ2-1
CDR3: CASSVDAGGNQPQHF; DNA: TGTGCCAGCAGCGTAGATGCAGGGGGCAATCAGCCCCAGCATTTT; V: TRBV9; size: few; D: .; J: TRBJ1-5
CDR3: CASSAPVWGPPDTQYF; DNA: TGTGCCAGCAGCGCCCCCGTTTGGGGTCCTCCAGATACGCAGTATTTT; V: TRBV9; size: .; D: .; J: TRBJ2-3
CDR3: CASSRTSGTTGELFF; DNA: TGTGCCAGCAGCCGGACTAGCGGGACCACCGGGGAGCTGTTTTTT; V: TRBV7-4; size: few; D: TRBD2; J: TRBJ2-2
CDR3: CASSLDWGRNEQYF; DNA: TGTGCCAGCAGCTTAGATTGGGGGAGAAACGAGCAGTACTTC; V: TRBV7-8; size: .; D: .; J: TRBJ2-7
CDR3: CASSQTAGGSYNEQFF; DNA: TGCGCCAGCAGCCAAACAGCGGGGGGGTCCTACAATGAGCAGTTCTTC; V: TRBV4-1; size: few; D: TRBD2; J: TRBJ2-1
CDR3: CASSVWRTGMSGYEQYF; DNA: TGTGCCAGCAGCGTATGGAGGACAGGGATGAGCGGCTACGAGCAGTACTTC; V: TRBV9; size: .; D: TRBD1; J: TRBJ2-7
CDR3: CASIRDRGQGGYTF; DNA: TGTGCCAGCATCCGTGACAGGGGGCAAGGAGGCTACACCTTC; V: TRBV7-2; size: .; D: TRBD1; J: TRBJ1-2
CDR3: CASSQDRGLTTDTQYF; DNA: TGTGCCAGCAGCCAAGATCGAGGGCTCACCACAGATACGCAGTATTTT; V: TRBV4-2; size: .; D: .; J: TRBJ2-3
CDR3: CASSLIPGQGGTKLFF; DNA: TGTGCCAGCAGCTTGATACCGGGACAAGGGGGCACAAAACTGTTTTTT; V: TRBV7-2; size: few; D: TRBD1; J: TRBJ1-4
CDR3: CASSMVGGPYEQYF; DNA: TGTGCCAGTAGTATGGTAGGGGGACCCTACGAGCAGTACTTC; V: TRBV19; size: .; D: .; J: TRBJ2-7
CDR3: CASSFYRTHNEQFF; DNA: TGTGCCAGCAGTTTCTACAGGACCCACAATGAGCAGTTCTTC; V: TRBV27; size: .; D: .; J: TRBJ2-1
CDR3: CARFKLRSGYTF; DNA: TGTGCCAGGTTTAAGTTACGTTCTGGCTACACCTTC; V: TRBV21-1; size: few; D: .; J: TRBJ1-2
CDR3: CAISFHGGDQPQHF; DNA: TGTGCCATCAGTTTCCACGGGGGCGATCAGCCCCAGCATTTT; V: TRBV10-3; size: .; D: .; J: TRBJ1-5
CDR3: CASSARLAGGEQFF; DNA: TGTGCCAGCAGCGCCAGACTAGCGGGGGGTGAGCAGTTCTTC; V: TRBV7-2; size: once; D: TRBD2; J: TRBJ2-1
CDR3: CASSTGQGAQTGELFF; DNA: TGTGCCAGCAGCACTGGACAGGGGGCGCAAACCGGGGAGCTGTTTTTT; V: TRBV7-9; size: .; D: TRBD1; J: TRBJ2-2
CDR3: CASSQQGAEKLFF; DNA: TGTGCCAGCAGCCAACAGGGGGCAGAAAAACTGTTTTTT; V: TRBV4-2; size: .; D: TRBD1; J: TRBJ1-4
CDR3: CASTRGQHSGANVLTF; DNA: TGTGCCAGTACCCGGGGACAGCACTCTGGGGCCAACGTCCTGACTTTC; V: TRBV19; size: .; D: TRBD1; J: TRBJ2-6
CDR3: CASTIGTSLSRTGELFF; DNA: TGTGCCAGCACAATAGGGACCTCTTTGTCTCGCACCGGGGAGCTGTTTTTT; V: TRBV28; size: .; D: .; J: TRBJ2-2
CDR3: CASRDRGAGSKETQYF; DNA: TGTGCCAGCAGAGACAGGGGAGCGGGGTCAAAAGAGACCCAGTACTTC; V: TRBV2; size: .; D: .; J: TRBJ2-5
CDR3: CASSQVRSGELFF; DNA: TGTGCCAGCAGCCAAGTTCGGTCGGGGGAGCTGTTTTTT; V: TRBV4-2; size: .; D: .; J: TRBJ2-2
CDR3: CSVEYGTSGRPGEQFF; DNA: TGCAGCGTCGAGTACGGGACTAGCGGCCGCCCAGGGGAGCAGTTCTTC; V: TRBV29-1; size: .; D: TRBD2; J: TRBJ2-1
CDR3: CASSQLDRGGHEQYF; DNA: TGTGCCAGCAGCCAGTTGGACAGGGGCGGCCACGAGCAGTACTTC; V: TRBV27; size: .; D: TRBD1; J: TRBJ2-7
CDR3: CEQSIFTASYEQYF; DNA: TGCGAGCAGTCAATCTTTACGGCCTCCTACGAGCAGTACTTC; V: TRBV23-1; size: .; D: .; J: TRBJ2-7
CDR3: CASSLGGLLDEQYF; DNA: TGTGCCAGCAGCTTAGGGGGCCTCCTCGACGAGCAGTACTTC; V: TRBV7-9; size: .; D: .; J: TRBJ2-7
CDR3: CASSFGTTSGRIQYF; DNA: TGCGCCAGCAGCTTTGGGACGACTAGCGGGAGGATTCAGTACTTC; V: TRBV5-1; size: .; D: TRBD2; J: TRBJ2-4
CDR3: CASPDTQYF; DNA: TGTGCCAGCCCAGATACGCAGTATTTT; V: TRBV21-1; size: .; D: .; J: TRBJ2-3
CDR3: CASSSLGTHSSYEQYF; DNA: TGTGCCAGCAGCTCCCTCGGGACCCACAGCTCCTACGAGCAGTACTTC; V: TRBV5-7; size: .; D: .; J: TRBJ2-7
CDR3: CAISESVGLAGQETQYF; DNA: TGTGCCATCAGTGAGTCTGTGGGACTAGCGGGACAAGAGACCCAGTACTTC; V: TRBV10-3; size: .; D: TRBD2; J: TRBJ2-5
CDR3: CASSLDSTDTQYF; DNA: TGTGCCAGCAGCCTGGACAGCACAGATACGCAGTATTTT; V: TRBV11-2; size: once; D: .; J: TRBJ2-3
CDR3: CASSLFTNRSPLHF; DNA: TGTGCCAGCAGTTTATTCACAAATCGTTCACCCCTCCACTTT; V: TRBV27; size: few; D: .; J: TRBJ1-6
CDR3: CASSPGQVITFSEQYF; DNA: TGTGCCAGCTCACCCGGGCAGGTCATTACCTTCTCCGAGCAGTACTTC; V: TRBV18; size: .; D: .; J: TRBJ2-7
CDR3: CASSSNRAQDYEQYF; DNA: TGTGCCAGCAGCTCCAACAGGGCGCAGGACTACGAGCAGTACTTC; V: TRBV11-2; size: .; D: .; J: TRBJ2-7
CDR3: CATAPGRGTGELFF; DNA: TGTGCCACCGCCCCGGGGAGGGGCACCGGGGAGCTGTTTTTT; V: TRBV19; size: .; D: TRBD2; J: TRBJ2-2
CDR3: CASSLRGGMTGNYGYTF; DNA: TGTGCCAGCAGCTTAAGAGGTGGGATGACAGGGAACTATGGCTACACCTTC; V: TRBV13; size: .; D: TRBD1; J: TRBJ1-2
CDR3: CASSQVSARTEAFF; DNA: TGCGCCAGCAGCCAAGTGAGTGCGAGAACTGAAGCTTTCTTT; V: TRBV4-1; size: large; D: .; J: TRBJ1-1
CDR3: CASSLDGEKLFF; DNA: TGTGCCAGCAGCCTCGACGGGGAAAAACTGTTTTTT; V: TRBV5-8; size: .; D: .; J: TRBJ1-4